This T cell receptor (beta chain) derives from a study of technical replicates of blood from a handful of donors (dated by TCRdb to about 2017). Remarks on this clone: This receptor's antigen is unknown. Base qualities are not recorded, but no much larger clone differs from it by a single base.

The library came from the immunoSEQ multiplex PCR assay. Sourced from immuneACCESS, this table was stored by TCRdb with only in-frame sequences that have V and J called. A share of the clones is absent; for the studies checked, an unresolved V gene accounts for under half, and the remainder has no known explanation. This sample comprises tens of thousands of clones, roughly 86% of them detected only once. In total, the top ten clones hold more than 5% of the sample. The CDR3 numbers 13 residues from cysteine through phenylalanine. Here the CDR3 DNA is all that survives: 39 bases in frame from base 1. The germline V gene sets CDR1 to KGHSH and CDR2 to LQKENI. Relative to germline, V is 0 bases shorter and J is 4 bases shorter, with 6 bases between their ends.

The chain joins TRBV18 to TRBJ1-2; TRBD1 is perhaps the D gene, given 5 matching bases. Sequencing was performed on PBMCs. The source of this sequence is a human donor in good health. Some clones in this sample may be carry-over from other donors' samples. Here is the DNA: TGTGCCAGCTCACCACCTACAGGCTATGGCTACACCTTC. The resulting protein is CASSPPTGYGYTF. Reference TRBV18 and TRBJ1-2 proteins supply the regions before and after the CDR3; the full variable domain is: NAGVMQNPRHLVRRRGQEARLRCSPMKGHSHVYWYRQLPEEGLKFMVYLQKENIIDESGMPKERFSAEFPKEGPSILRIQQVVRGDSAAYFCASSPPTGYGYTFGSGTRLTVV.